What follows are 27 T cell receptor beta chains derived from one specimen sequenced in a study of blood T cell repertoires in COVID-19. The protocol was immunoSEQ multiplex PCR, while the TCRdb copy is restricted to in-frame clones and leaves out a portion. The table shows more than 100,000 clones, with 80% to 90% occurring only once. The source material was peripheral blood. Receptors originate from a woman aged 70 to 79 with acute or convalescent COVID-19.

V and J are TRBV4-1 and TRBJ1-3, with unresolved D. Trimming pared 0 bases from V and 0 bases from J, leaving 12 bases between. Germline V gene sequence: CDR1 MGHRA, CDR2 YSYEKL. The CDR3 loop spans 17 amino acids. For the CDR3, the DNA is TGCGCCAGCAGCCAAGATGGGCAGCTGCGCTCTGGAAACACCATATATTTT. Translating it yields CASSQDGQLRSGNTIYF.

This clone was seen only a few times. V and J are TRBV7-9 and TRBJ1-6, with D perhaps TRBD1 (5 bases). The CDR3 has 14 amino acids. CDR1 is SEHNR and CDR2 is FQNEAQ in the germline V gene (reference sequence). The V end was cut by 8 bases, the J end by 5 bases, with 13 bases between. The CDR3 reads CASQGVGHNSPLHF. The CDR3 bases are TGTGCCAGCCAGGGTGTAGGGCATAATTCACCCCTCCACTTT.

V and J are TRBV18 and TRBJ1-4, with TRBD1 as a possible D gene (5 bases). V was clipped by 2 bases and J by 8 bases, with 15 bases between them. The CDR3 is 15 residues long. Germline V lookup: CDR1 KGHSH, CDR2 LQKENI. The CDR3 nucleotides read TGTGCCAGCTCACCAACAGCGGGGCTGGGCGAAAAACTGTTTTTT. As protein: CASSPTAGLGEKLFF. Filled out from reference TRBV18 and TRBJ1-4, the complete variable domain reads NAGVMQNPRHLVRRRGQEARLRCSPMKGHSHVYWYRQLPEEGLKFMVYLQKENIIDESGMPKERFSAEFPKEGPSILRIQQVVRGDSAAYFCASSPTAGLGEKLFFGSGTQLSVL.

This clone was recorded a few times. The chain employs TRBV5-1 and TRBJ2-7; 11 bases fit TRBD2. Losses at the gene ends were 4 bases for V and 7 bases for J; bases not matched to a gene: 7. The CDR3 totals 14 residues. The germline V gene encodes CDR1 SGHRS and CDR2 YFSETQ. CDR3 DNA: TGCGCCAGCAGCATTAGCGGGGGGGCCGAAGAGCAGTACTTC. This sequence encodes CASSISGGAEEQYF.

The chain couples TRBV19 to TRBJ1-5; tentatively, D is TRBD1 (5 bases). This CDR3 contains 13 residues. V was cut by 4 bases and J by 9 bases, with 13 bases left in between. CDR1 and CDR2 (germline): LNHDA, SQIVND (reference sequence). CDR3 DNA sequence: TGTGCCAGTAGTAATCAGGGCCTTGGGCCCCAGCATTTT. Amino acid sequence: CASSNQGLGPQHF.

The V and J genes are TRBV12-5 and TRBJ1-2; no reliable D call. The germline V and J ends were trimmed by 5 bases and 5 bases, with 15 bases remaining between them. This CDR3 region has 14 residues. Germline V gene data show CDR1 as LGHNT and CDR2 as FRNRAP. This CDR3 is CASGPYLMTYGYTF. CDR3 coding DNA: TGTGCTAGTGGTCCCTATCTAATGACATATGGCTACACCTTC.

The V call is TRBV12-5, the J call TRBJ1-5; D not resolved. Looked up from germline, CDR1 is LGHNT and CDR2 is FRNRAP. The CDR3 consists of 17 residues. Trimming pared 3 bases from V and 0 bases from J, leaving 15 bases between. This chain's CDR3 is CASGFSITVNSNQPQHF. In DNA, the CDR3 is TGTGCTAGTGGTTTCTCTATTACAGTTAATAGCAATCAGCCCCAGCATTTT.

The CDR3 nucleotides are TGTGCCAGCAGCCCAGGGACAGAAGGAAACACCATATATTTT. Its protein product is CASSPGTEGNTIYF. The chain recombines TRBV3-1 (or the pseudogene TRBV3-2) with TRBJ1-3, with 7 positions matching TRBD1. With 4 bases clipped from V and 4 bases from J, the junction kept 4 bases outside the gene matches. Germline CDR1 and CDR2: LGHDT and YNNKEL (reference sequence). This CDR3 has 14 residues.

The chain employs TRBV6-1 and TRBJ1-2, with D perhaps TRBD1 (5 bases). Germline CDR1 and CDR2: MNHNS and SASEGT. This CDR3 spans 16 amino acids. V lost 3 bases to trimming and J lost 3 bases, with 17 bases between them. This CDR3 reads CASSERDGGSYYGYTF. CDR3 coding DNA: TGTGCCAGCAGTGAGCGGGACGGGGGATCCTACTATGGCTACACCTTC.

V and J are TRBV5-4 and TRBJ1-1; 7 nucleotides agree with TRBD1. The trim removed 1 base at V and 4 bases at J, leaving 4 bases unmatched. This CDR3 region has 14 residues. Germline CDR1 SGHNT, CDR2 YYREEE (reference sequence). Here the CDR3 DNA reads TGTGCCAGCAGCTTGCAGGAGGGGGCCACTGAAGCTTTCTTT. Translation: CASSLQEGATEAFF.

The chain links TRBV30 to TRBJ2-5; 9 bases align to TRBD1. Trimming removed 5 bases from V and 3 bases from J; junction bases left unmatched: 7. The germline V gene encodes CDR1 GTSNPN and CDR2 SVGIG (reference sequence). The CDR3 has 14 amino acids. CDR3 sequence reads: CAWGTGRSEETQYF. CDR3 bases: TGTGCCTGGGGGACAGGGAGGTCCGAAGAGACCCAGTACTTC.

This chain links TRBV3-1 (or the pseudogene TRBV3-2) with TRBJ2-1, with D perhaps TRBD1 (6 bases). The V end lost 1 base, the J end lost 5 bases, and 15 bases lay between the germline ends. The length of the CDR3 is 16 residues. Germline loops: CDR1 LGHDT, CDR2 YNNKEL (reference sequence). This CDR3 reads CASSQGWAGENNEQFF. The CDR3 DNA follows: TGTGCCAGCAGCCAAGGGTGGGCAGGGGAGAACAATGAGCAGTTCTTC.

CDR3 nucleotides: TGTGCCAGTAGCCAGGGCCGGCGTGAAGCTTTCTTT. Its protein is CASSQGRREAFF. The rearrangement uses TRBV19 and TRBJ1-1; TRBD1 is a possible D gene (5 bases). Germline assignment: CDR1 LNHDA and CDR2 SQIVND (reference sequence). The CDR3 loop spans 12 amino acids. The V end was cut by 6 bases, the J end by 7 bases, with 12 bases between.

This clone was picked up a small number of times. The chain uses TRBV5-6 and TRBJ2-7; D perhaps matches TRBD1 (8 bases). From germline, CDR1 is SGHDT and CDR2 YYEEEE. The V and J ends lost 3 bases and 2 bases respectively, with 15 bases between them. CDR3 length: 15 amino acids. Written as DNA, the CDR3 is TGTGCCAGCAGCTCTACCACAGGGGGGGCCTACGAGCAGTACTTC. Protein sequence: CASSSTTGGAYEQYF.

The V and J genes are TRBV29-1 and TRBJ2-7, with TRBD1 matching over 9 bases. The germline V gene has CDR1 SQVTM and CDR2 ANQGSEA. Trimming removed 6 bases from V and 6 bases from J; junction bases left unmatched: 9. This CDR3 is built from 13 residues. DNA for the CDR3: TGCAGCGTCAACCGGGACAGGGCACGCGAGCAGTACTTC. Amino acids: CSVNRDRAREQYF.

The J gene is TRBJ1-5, the V gene TRBV2; 9 bases fit TRBD1. The V segment lost 4 bases and the J segment 9 bases; nucleotides outside the gene matches: 10. The CDR3 extends over 15 amino acids. The germline V gene encodes CDR1 SNHLY and CDR2 FYNNEI. The CDR3 sequence is CASSAPTGGVRPQHF. Written as DNA, the CDR3 is TGTGCCAGCAGTGCCCCGACAGGGGGGGTCAGGCCCCAGCATTTT.

This clone was observed once. The chain links TRBV6-1 to TRBJ1-2; D gene unclear. The CDR3 has 14 amino acids. V lost 1 base and J 8 bases, leaving 14 bases between the germline ends. Per the germline V gene, CDR1 is MNHNS and CDR2 is SASEGT. CDR3 in amino acids: CASSEGGGSGGYTF. CDR3 DNA: TGTGCCAGCAGTGAAGGTGGAGGCTCGGGGGGCTACACCTTC.

The chain carries TRBV5-1 and TRBJ2-3; the match to TRBD2 covers 8 bases. The CDR3 loop spans 14 amino acids. V lost 6 bases to trimming and J lost 5 bases; unmatched junction nucleotides: 8. Germline V gene data show CDR1 as SGHRS and CDR2 as YFSETQ. The CDR3 DNA follows: TGCGCCAGCACCCCGGGGGGGCAGGTAGATACGCAGTATTTT. Its protein product is CASTPGGQVDTQYF.

CDR3 in DNA: TGCAGCGTTGAAGGAGGGCGTGACACTGAAGCTTTCTTT. This encodes CSVEGGRDTEAFF. The chain recombines TRBV29-1 with TRBJ1-1; D is ambiguous. This CDR3 spans 13 amino acids. The germline gives CDR1 SQVTM, CDR2 ANQGSEA. Trimming took off 1 base at V and 3 bases at J, with 9 bases between the two ends.

This chain connects TRBV3-1 (or the pseudogene TRBV3-2) to TRBJ1-2; 8 bases are shared with TRBD1. This CDR3 is built from 14 residues. Germline V lookup: CDR1 LGHDT, CDR2 YNNKEL (reference sequence). V lost 0 bases to trimming and J lost 7 bases; unmatched junction nucleotides: 4. The CDR3 DNA reads TGTGCCAGCAGCCAAGATTCAGGGGGCAGTGGCTACACCTTC. Translated, it gives CASSQDSGGSGYTF.

The chain links TRBV6-6 to TRBJ1-6, with a weak D call TRBD1 (5 bases). Germline assignment: CDR1 MNHNY and CDR2 SVGAGI (reference sequence). This CDR3 contains 15 residues. With 6 bases removed from V and 4 bases from J, the gap between germline ends came to 13 bases. DNA for the CDR3: TGTGCCAGCAGCCAACGGGGGGTATATAATTCACCCCTCCACTTT. Its protein product is CASSQRGVYNSPLHF.

The chain links TRBV4-2 to TRBJ2-1, with TRBD2 matching 8 bases. CDR3 length equals 21 residues. With 1 base clipped from V and 0 bases from J, the junction kept 17 bases outside the gene matches. In germline, CDR1 is LGHNA, CDR2 YNFKEQ. CDR3 coding DNA: TGTGCCAGCAGCCAAGCCTACGGTCGGCGGGGGGTCGAGAGCTCCTACAATGAGCAGTTCTTC. This sequence encodes CASSQAYGRRGVESSYNEQFF.

The gene calls are TRBV6-5 and TRBJ2-7, with 8 bases fitting TRBD2. The CDR3 runs 15 residues. The V gene's germline CDR1 is MNHEY and CDR2 SVGAGI. Trimming removed 3 bases from V and 3 bases from J; junction bases left unmatched: 7. CDR3 nucleotide sequence: TGTGCCAGCAGTTATCTGCGGGGGGAAAACTACGAGCAGTACTTC. Translating gives CASSYLRGENYEQYF.

The rearrangement joins TRBV6-5 to TRBJ1-5; D is possibly TRBD1 (5 bases). Trimming pared 8 bases from V and 2 bases from J, leaving 10 bases between. This CDR3 has 13 residues. Germline V gene sequence: CDR1 MNHEY, CDR2 SVGAGI. DNA for the CDR3: TGTGCCAGCCGGGACTTCGGCAATCAGCCCCAGCATTTT. Translated: CASRDFGNQPQHF.

The chain is built from TRBV6-6 and TRBJ1-5; no clear D gene. Germline CDR1 reads MNHNY; CDR2 reads SVGAGI (reference sequence). The CDR3 is made up of 13 amino acids. Trimming pared 7 bases from V and 10 bases from J, leaving 17 bases between. CDR3 nucleotides: TGTGCCAGCAACCCCGGGTCCCAACATCCCCAGCATTTT. It translates to CASNPGSQHPQHF.

The chain joins TRBV6-5 to TRBJ1-2; 9 positions match TRBD1. Trimming cost V 5 bases and J 8 bases; bases outside gene matches: 12. The CDR3 is 15 residues long. The V gene's germline CDR1 is MNHEY and CDR2 SVGAGI. In DNA, the CDR3 is TGTGCCAGCAGTCCCAGCGGGACAGGGAGGCACGGCTACACCTTC. This translates into CASSPSGTGRHGYTF.

This chain links TRBV7-8 with TRBJ1-3; no firm D call. Between the trimmed V and J ends, which lost 2 bases and 4 bases, there was a span of 9 bases. Germline loops: CDR1 SGHVS, CDR2 FQNEAQ. There are 14 residues in the CDR3. As DNA, the CDR3 is TGTGCCAGCAGCTTAAGACGGGTCGGAAACACCATATATTTT. This codes for CASSLRRVGNTIYF.